These 7 T cell receptor beta chains originate from one sample sequenced in a study of blood T cell repertoires in COVID-19. Using immunoSEQ multiplex PCR, the repertoire was profiled, and TCRdb retains in-frame clones only, with some absent. This sample has approximately 300,000 clones, with under 90% found just once. The sequenced sample consisted of PBMCs or T cells enriched from blood (not recorded which). The origin of the receptors is a man between 60 and 70 years old who had recovered from COVID-19.

This clone showed up just once. The V and J genes are TRBV9 and TRBJ1-1, with D possibly TRBD1 on 5 matching bases. With 3 bases removed from V and 5 bases from J, the gap between germline ends came to 14 bases. This CDR3 is built from 14 residues. Germline CDR1 SGDLS, CDR2 YYNGEE. The CDR3 region is CASSAPGGGTEAFF. In nucleotides, the CDR3 is TGTGCCAGCAGCGCCCCCGGGGGGGGGACTGAAGCTTTCTTT.

V is TRBV7-9 and J is TRBJ2-1; no clear D gene. The V end was cut by 3 bases, the J end by 1 base, with 7 bases between. Per germline, CDR1 SEHNR and CDR2 FQNEAQ (reference sequence). The CDR3 is made up of 14 amino acids. CDR3 DNA: TGTGCCAGCAGCTTTTCAGGATCCTACAATGAGCAGTTCTTC. Encoded protein: CASSFSGSYNEQFF.

This sequence joins TRBV4-2 and TRBJ2-3; perhaps TRBD2 as D (6 bases). V was pared by 2 bases and J by 2 bases, with 14 bases between. This CDR3 contains 16 residues. CDR1 LGHNA and CDR2 YNFKEQ come from the germline V gene. The CDR3 region has the DNA TGTGCCAGCAGCCAACAAGGGACTTCTCACACAGATACGCAGTATTTT. As protein: CASSQQGTSHTDTQYF.

This clone was detected only once. The genes are TRBV2 and TRBJ1-1; the D is unclear. Germline V gives CDR1 SNHLY, CDR2 FYNNEI. Trimming took off 2 bases at V and 0 bases at J, with 10 bases between the two ends. The CDR3 spans 15 residues. The CDR3 DNA reads TGTGCCAGCAGTGAACGTGGGCAGGTGAACACTGAAGCTTTCTTT. Translation: CASSERGQVNTEAFF. The full variable domain, in which reference TRBV2 and TRBJ1-1 provide the parts outside the CDR3, is EPEVTQTPSHQVTQMGQEVILRCVPISNHLYFYWYRQILGQKVEFLVSFYNNEISEKSEIFDDQFSVERPDGSNFTLKIRSTKLEDSAMYFCASSERGQVNTEAFFGQGTRLTVV.

The chain joins TRBV7-9 to TRBJ2-4, with D maybe TRBD1 (6 bases). The CDR3 runs 18 residues. Per germline, CDR1 SEHNR and CDR2 FQNEAQ (reference sequence). Trimming took 1 base from V and 0 from J, leaving 16 bases between them. In DNA, the CDR3 is TGTGCCAGCAGCTTAGGTCTAGGGGGAGAACTAGCCAAAAACATTCAGTACTTC. Protein sequence: CASSLGLGGELAKNIQYF.

This chain uses TRBV4-1 with TRBJ2-1, with D perhaps TRBD2 (7 bases). The germline V gene has CDR1 MGHRA and CDR2 YSYEKL. V was cut by 4 bases and J by 9 bases, with 19 bases left in between. This CDR3 is built from 15 residues. The CDR3 spells CASSPGTGGLGEQFF. CDR3 bases: TGCGCCAGCAGCCCAGGGACCGGGGGGCTCGGTGAGCAGTTCTTC.

This rearrangement joins TRBV7-8 to TRBJ2-5; D perhaps matches TRBD2 (6 bases). Germline V gene data show CDR1 as SGHVS and CDR2 as FQNEAQ. The CDR3 consists of 11 residues. Trimming removed 11 bases from V and 0 bases from J, with 7 bases in between. The CDR3 nucleotides are TGTGCCGCGGGGCACCAAGAGACCCAGTACTTC. Encoded protein: CAAGHQETQYF.